What follows describes a single T cell receptor beta chain. V shed 4 bases and J shed 3 bases, with 10 bases lying between them. Germline loops: CDR1 MNHEY, CDR2 SMNVEV (reference sequence). The CDR3 length is 13 residues. The data derive from a study of technical replicates of blood from a few donors. Method: immunoSEQ multiplex PCR; TCRdb's copy keeps in-frame clones and lacks some. In the table there are around 72,000 clones, roughly nine tenths of which are singletons. The rearrangement joins TRBV27 to TRBJ2-7; maybe TRBD2 (5 bases). This TCR was recovered from a human donor in good health. Sequenced material: T cells isolated from PBMCs. The CDR3 loop is CASSSAGGYEQYF. CDR3 bases: TGTGCCAGCAGTTCTGCGGGTGGCTACGAGCAGTACTTC.